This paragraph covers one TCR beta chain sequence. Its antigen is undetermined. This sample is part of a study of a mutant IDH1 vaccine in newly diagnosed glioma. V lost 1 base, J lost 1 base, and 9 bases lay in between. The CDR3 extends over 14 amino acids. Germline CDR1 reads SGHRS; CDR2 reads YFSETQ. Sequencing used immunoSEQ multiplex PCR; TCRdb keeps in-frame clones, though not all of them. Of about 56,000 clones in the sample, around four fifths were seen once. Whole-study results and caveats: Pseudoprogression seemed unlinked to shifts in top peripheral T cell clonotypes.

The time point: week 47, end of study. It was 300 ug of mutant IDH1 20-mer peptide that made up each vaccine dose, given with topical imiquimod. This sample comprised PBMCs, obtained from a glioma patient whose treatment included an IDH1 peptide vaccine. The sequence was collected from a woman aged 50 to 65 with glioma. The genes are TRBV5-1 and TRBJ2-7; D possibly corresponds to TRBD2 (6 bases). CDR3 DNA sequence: TGCGCCAGCAGCTTGCGTGGGGGGTCCTACGAGCAGTACTTC. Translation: CASSLRGGSYEQYF.